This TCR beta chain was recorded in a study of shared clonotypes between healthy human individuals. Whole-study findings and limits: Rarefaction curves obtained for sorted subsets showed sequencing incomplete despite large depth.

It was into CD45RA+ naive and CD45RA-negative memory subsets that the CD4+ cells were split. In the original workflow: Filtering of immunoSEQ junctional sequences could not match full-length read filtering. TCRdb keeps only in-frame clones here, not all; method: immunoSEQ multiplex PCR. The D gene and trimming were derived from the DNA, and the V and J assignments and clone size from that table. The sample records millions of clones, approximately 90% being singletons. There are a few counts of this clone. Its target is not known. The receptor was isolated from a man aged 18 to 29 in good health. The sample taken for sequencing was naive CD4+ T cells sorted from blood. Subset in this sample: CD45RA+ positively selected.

CDR3 protein: CASGGWTGGKTEAFF. CDR3 sequence (DNA): TGTGCCAGCGGTGGGTGGACAGGGGGCAAGACTGAAGCTTTCTTT. The V call is TRBV25-1, the J call TRBJ1-1; 11 bases map to TRBD1. Germline V gene sequence: CDR1 MGHDK, CDR2 SYGVNS. Unmatched junction bases numbered 10, after V lost 8 bases and J lost 5 bases. This CDR3 contains 15 residues.